The 19 T cell receptor beta chains presented below share a single source sample, sequenced in a study of CD4 T cell repertoires in COVID-19. This table comes from immunoSEQ multiplex PCR, and its TCRdb copy is limited to in-frame clones, with some not included. The sample has about 75,000 clones, about 80% seen once. The sample was CD4+ T cells from peripheral blood, taken after recovery from COVID-19. The receptors derive from a human donor who had COVID-19.

The chain recombines TRBV4-2 with TRBJ2-3, with 14 bases aligning to TRBD2. Germline V gene lookup returns CDR1 LGHNA and CDR2 YNFKEQ. V lost 4 bases, J lost 2 bases, and 11 bases stayed unmatched. The CDR3 loop spans 19 amino acids. The CDR3 reads CASSRGLAGGLAYTDTQYF. Here the CDR3 DNA reads TGTGCCAGCAGCCGAGGACTAGCGGGAGGCCTGGCTTACACAGATACGCAGTATTTT.

The V and J genes are TRBV30 and TRBJ2-7; D is unresolved. CDR3 length equals 11 residues. With 1 base removed from V and 5 bases from J, the gap between germline ends came to 6 bases. CDR1 and CDR2 from the germline V gene are GTSNPN and SVGIG (reference sequence). The CDR3 DNA is TGTGCCTGGAGTGCTAACCACGAGCAGTACTTC. It yields the protein CAWSANHEQYF.

The chain joins TRBV7-2 to TRBJ1-3; no clear D gene. Germline V gene lookup returns CDR1 SGHTA and CDR2 FQGNSA. Between the trimmed V and J ends, which lost 0 bases and 0 bases, there was a span of 9 bases. The CDR3 contains 16 residues. The CDR3 here is CASSLAGGNSGNTIYF. The CDR3 DNA reads TGTGCCAGCAGCTTAGCCGGCGGAAACTCTGGAAACACCATATATTTT.

J is TRBJ2-1 and V is TRBV15; D ambiguous. CDR1 and CDR2 from the germline V gene are LNHNV and YYDKDF (reference sequence). Trimming stripped 0 bases from V and 7 bases from J, with 10 bases between. The CDR3 totals 14 residues. CDR3 DNA sequence: TGTGCCACCAGCAGAGAAATTTGGGGAAATGAGCAGTTCTTC. As protein: CATSREIWGNEQFF.

J is TRBJ2-3 and V is TRBV5-4; D is tentatively TRBD1 or TRBD2 (5 bases each). The CDR3 has 15 amino acids. CDR1 SGHNT and CDR2 YYREEE come from the germline V gene (reference sequence). Between the trimmed V and J ends, which lost 4 bases and 1 base, there was a span of 13 bases. CDR3: CASSLDGGGTDTQYF. The CDR3 nucleotides read TGTGCCAGCAGCCTGGATGGGGGAGGCACAGATACGCAGTATTTT.

The genes are TRBV3-1 (or the pseudogene TRBV3-2) and TRBJ2-1; maybe TRBD1 (5 bases). Germline CDR1 reads LGHDT; CDR2 reads YNNKEL (reference sequence). The CDR3 spans 13 residues. Trimming cost V 4 bases and J 10 bases, with 14 bases left between them. The chain's CDR3 is CASSPTRVSEQFF. CDR3 nucleotide sequence: TGTGCCAGCAGCCCGACCAGGGTTAGCGAGCAGTTCTTC.

The V and J genes are TRBV7-8 and TRBJ2-7; 12 nucleotides agree with TRBD1. The V gene end was trimmed by 5 bases and the J gene end by 0 bases; junction bases not matched to a gene: 8. Germline CDR1 and CDR2: SGHVS and FQNEAQ. The CDR3 has 17 residues. In DNA form, the CDR3 reads TGTGCCAGCAGCCTCGGGACAGGGGGCTTAAGCTCCTACGAGCAGTACTTC. As protein: CASSLGTGGLSSYEQYF.

V is TRBV28 and J is TRBJ1-1; no definite D call. The CDR3 consists of 14 residues. Looked up from germline, CDR1 is MDHEN and CDR2 is SYDVKM. V was trimmed by 7 bases and J by 1 base, leaving 13 bases between them. In DNA form, the CDR3 reads TGTGCCAGCACCAGATTGGGGAGGAACACTGAAGCTTTCTTT. Its protein product is CASTRLGRNTEAFF.

The J gene is TRBJ1-5, the V gene TRBV6-5; no clear D gene. Germline CDR1 and CDR2: MNHEY and SVGAGI. The germline V and J ends were trimmed by 0 bases and 5 bases, with 11 bases remaining between them. The CDR3 runs to 15 residues. The CDR3 sequence is CASSYSYGGDQPQHF. The CDR3 DNA reads as TGTGCCAGCAGTTACTCATATGGAGGCGATCAGCCCCAGCATTTT.

The genes are TRBV7-2 and TRBJ1-1; no clear D gene. Trimming took 1 base from V and 4 from J, leaving 10 bases between them. The germline V gene encodes CDR1 SGHTA and CDR2 FQGNSA. The CDR3 runs 14 residues. The CDR3 is CASSLGRGPTEAFF. CDR3 in DNA: TGTGCCAGCAGCTTAGGCCGGGGTCCCACTGAAGCTTTCTTT.

The chain recombines TRBV28 with TRBJ1-1; tentatively, D is TRBD1 (5 bases). Trimming stripped 5 bases from V and 0 bases from J, with 13 bases between. The germline gives CDR1 MDHEN, CDR2 SYDVKM. The CDR3 sequence is 15 residues long. CDR3: CASSPLRGMNTEAFF. The CDR3 DNA is TGTGCCAGCAGTCCGCTAAGGGGAATGAACACTGAAGCTTTCTTT. Filled out from reference TRBV28 and TRBJ1-1, the complete variable domain reads DVKVTQSSRYLVKRTGEKVFLECVQDMDHENMFWYRQDPGLGLRLIYFSYDVKMKEKGDIPEGYSVSREKKERFSLILESASTNQTSMYLCASSPLRGMNTEAFFGQGTRLTVV.

This chain joins TRBV10-3 and TRBJ1-1; TRBD1 matches 7 bases. Germline loops: CDR1 ENHRY, CDR2 SYGVKD. This CDR3 has 16 amino acids. J lost 6 bases, V lost 3 bases, and 13 bases had no gene match. This CDR3 reads CAISEGNAGGSPEAFF. The DNA of the CDR3 is TGTGCCATCAGTGAAGGGAACGCAGGGGGTAGTCCTGAAGCTTTCTTT.

V is TRBV9 and J is TRBJ1-1; D is unresolved. In germline, CDR1 is SGDLS, CDR2 YYNGEE. CDR3 length: 13 amino acids. Trimming removed 0 bases from V and 6 bases from J, with 9 bases in between. CDR3 DNA: TGTGCCAGCAGCGTAGTTCTGACCGCTGAAGCTTTCTTT. Translation: CASSVVLTAEAFF.

The gene calls are TRBV7-9 and TRBJ1-4, with 8 nucleotides matching TRBD1. J was trimmed by 0 bases and V by 1 base; bases with no gene match: 4. CDR1 and CDR2 (germline): SEHNR, FQNEAQ (reference sequence). The CDR3 has 17 amino acids. CDR3 nucleotide sequence: TGTGCCAGCAGCTTAGGGACAGGGACTGCAACTAATGAAAAACTGTTTTTT. Translation gives CASSLGTGTATNEKLFF. Variable domain in full (rest from reference TRBV7-9 and TRBJ1-4): DTGVSQNPRHKITKRGQNVTFRCDPISEHNRLYWYRQTLGQGPEFLTYFQNEAQLEKSRLLSDRFSAERPKGSFSTLEIQRTEQGDSAMYLCASSLGTGTATNEKLFFGSGTQLSVL.

V gene TRBV19 combines with J gene TRBJ2-3, with D tentatively TRBD1 (5 bases). CDR1 and CDR2 from the germline V gene are LNHDA and SQIVND (reference sequence). Trimming stripped 3 bases from V and 1 base from J, with 14 bases between. This CDR3 is built from 16 residues. The CDR3 sequence is CASSMPGHVGTDTQYF. The CDR3 region has the DNA TGTGCCAGTAGTATGCCAGGGCACGTGGGCACAGATACGCAGTATTTT.

The chain uses TRBV2 and TRBJ1-6; D gene unclear. Trimming cost V 4 bases and J 7 bases, with 8 bases left between them. This CDR3 is 13 amino acids long. Germline-derived CDR1 and CDR2 are SNHLY and FYNNEI. This CDR3 reads CASSGDPNSPLHF. For the CDR3, the DNA is TGTGCCAGCAGTGGAGACCCAAATTCACCCCTCCACTTT.

This chain connects TRBV14 to TRBJ2-5; D is perhaps TRBD1 (5 bases). Trimming shortened V by 0 bases and J by 9 bases, and 11 bases separated the two germline ends. The CDR3 consists of 13 residues. The germline V gene encodes CDR1 SGHDN and CDR2 FVKESK. CDR3 nucleotide sequence: TGTGCCAGCAGCCAAGATGGGGCCCGGGCCCAGTACTTC. Translated: CASSQDGARAQYF.

The chain couples TRBV11-2 to TRBJ2-7; 9 bases map to TRBD1. CDR1 and CDR2 (germline): SGHAT, FQNNGV. The CDR3 runs 15 residues. With V trimmed by 5 bases and J by 1 base, 6 bases remained unmatched. In DNA, the CDR3 is TGTGCCAGCAGCCCTGGGACAGGGTGGTCCTACGAGCAGTACTTC. Amino acids: CASSPGTGWSYEQYF.

The count of this clone is one. This chain uses TRBV3-1 (or the pseudogene TRBV3-2) with TRBJ2-2, with a tentative D call TRBD1 (5 bases). V lost 1 base to trimming and J lost 4 bases, with 7 bases between them. In germline, CDR1 is LGHDT, CDR2 YNNKEL (reference sequence). This CDR3 is 14 amino acids long. The CDR3 sequence: CASSQGQLTGELFF. CDR3 coding DNA: TGTGCCAGCAGCCAAGGACAGCTCACCGGGGAGCTGTTTTTT.